The source of this T cell receptor beta chain is a study of radiation and T cells in renal cell carcinoma. The ends lost 4 bases at V and 7 bases at J; junction bases unmatched: 6. This CDR3 contains 16 residues. The V gene's germline CDR1 is MNHEY and CDR2 SVGAGI. The method was immunoSEQ multiplex PCR; TCRdb's version includes in-frame clones alone and lacks a portion of them. The sample holds 40,000 to 50,000 clones, roughly four fifths seen once. Time point noted: baseline pretreatment blood. Documented treatment: 15 Gy SBRT to primary tumor, nephrectomy 4 weeks later. The tumor was a clear cell renal cell carcinoma.

The receptor comes from a woman aged 70-85 years with renal cell carcinoma. The sample in question was blood, obtained from a patient whose treatment included radiotherapy and nephrectomy. The chain is built from TRBV6-5 and TRBJ2-2; 13 bases agree with TRBD2. The CDR3: CASSLGLAGEGGELFF. For the CDR3, the DNA is TGTGCCAGCAGTTTAGGACTAGCGGGAGAGGGCGGGGAGCTGTTTTTT.